The 9 T cell receptor beta chains below come from one sample, sequenced in a study of glioma-infiltrating T cells. The iRepertoire nested amplicon-rescue multiplex PCR amplified TCR alpha and beta CDR3s from RNA. TCRdb processed the multiplex PCR reads anew with MiXCR; each CDR3 protein has one entry. The sample includes some 190,000 distinct CDR3 sequences, roughly a third of them seen just once. Source material: glioma tissue, nonneoplastic brain tissue, or PBMCs (not recorded which). All receptors come from a human donor with low-grade glioma or glioblastoma, undergoing nonglioma brain surgery, or in good health (not recorded which).

In this sample, this clonotype turned up many times. The rearrangement joins TRBV12-3 or TRBV12-4 to TRBJ2-1; TRBD2 aligns across 11 bases. The CDR3 contains 14 residues. V lost 2 bases, J lost 7 bases, and 1 base stayed unmatched. The CDR3 here is CASSLTSGSNEQFF. The DNA for the CDR3 is TGTGCCAGCAGTTTAACTAGCGGGAGTAATGAGCAGTTCTTC.

This clonotype was recorded at least ten times. This chain uses TRBV28 with TRBJ2-5; D is possibly TRBD1 (6 bases). V gave up 7 bases and J gave up 0 bases, with 12 bases separating them. The CDR3 sequence is 14 residues long. Germline CDR1 reads MDHEN; CDR2 reads SYDVKM. DNA of the CDR3: TGTGCCAGCAACACCCGGACAGACCAAGAGACCCAGTACTTC. It is translated as CASNTRTDQETQYF.

The genes are TRBV7-9 and TRBJ2-1; D may be TRBD1 (7 bases). Trimming cost V 6 bases and J 8 bases, with 17 bases left between them. The germline CDR1 and CDR2 sequences are SEHNR and FQNEAQ (reference sequence). This CDR3 region has 14 residues. The CDR3 spells CASSWAGGLDEQFF. For the CDR3, the DNA is TGTGCCAGCAGTTGGGCAGGGGGGCTCGATGAGCAGTTCTTC.

This clonotype was picked up many times. This chain joins TRBV7-2 and TRBJ2-2, with TRBD2 matching 10 bases. The CDR3 is 16 residues long. Unmatched junction bases numbered 1, after V lost 3 bases and J lost 0 bases. CDR1 and CDR2 from the germline V gene are SGHTA and FQGNSA. The CDR3 region has the DNA TGTGCCAGCAGCTTTAGCGGGAGGACGAACACCGGGGAGCTGTTTTTT. This translates into CASSFSGRTNTGELFF.

This clonotype has only a few counts. The chain is built from TRBV5-1 and TRBJ1-2; 8 bases match TRBD1. Per the germline V gene, CDR1 is SGHRS and CDR2 is YFSETQ. The CDR3 is 16 residues long. V was clipped by 4 bases and J by 2 bases; unmatched bases: 10. The CDR3 region has the DNA TGCGCCAGCAGCGTCCTTATGGGACAGGAAAACTATGGCTACACCTTC. This sequence encodes CASSVLMGQENYGYTF. Drawing the rest from reference TRBV5-1 and TRBJ1-2, the complete variable domain is KAGVTQTPRYLIKTRGQQVTLSCSPISGHRSVSWYQQTPGQGLQFLFEYFSETQRNKGNFPGRFSGRQFSNSRSEMNVSTLELGDSALYLCASSVLMGQENYGYTFGSGTRLTVV.

This clonotype was counted ten times or more. The CDR3 loop reads CASSAGQDFRAFF. CDR3 DNA sequence: TGTGCCAGCAGCGCGGGACAGGACTTTAGAGCTTTCTTT. This chain links TRBV5-8 with TRBJ1-1; 8 bases line up with TRBD1. This CDR3 spans 13 amino acids. Germline V gene sequence: CDR1 SGHTS, CDR2 YDEGEE. Losses at the gene ends were 4 bases for V and 10 bases for J; bases not matched to a gene: 9. Filled out from reference TRBV5-8 and TRBJ1-1, the complete variable domain reads EAGVTQSPTHLIKTRGQQATLRCSPISGHTSVYWYQQALGLGLQFLLWYDEGEERNRGNFPPRFSGRQFPNYSSELNVNALELEDSALYLCASSAGQDFRAFFGQGTRLTVV.

In this sample, this clonotype turned up many times. The rearrangement joins TRBV2 to TRBJ2-3, with 9 bases lining up with TRBD1. Germline V gene lookup returns CDR1 SNHLY and CDR2 FYNNEI. V gave up 5 bases and J gave up 0 bases; unmatched junction bases: 3. The CDR3 is made up of 15 amino acids. Here the CDR3 reads CASSYDRGSTDTQYF. The CDR3 DNA is TGTGCCAGCAGTTACGACAGGGGGAGCACAGATACGCAGTATTTT.

This clonotype was seen a handful of times. The chain combines TRBV9 with TRBJ2-3; D possibly corresponds to TRBD1 (6 bases). This CDR3 region has 13 residues. The germline gives CDR1 SGDLS, CDR2 YYNGEE. V was shortened by 3 bases and J by 8 bases, with 13 bases between the two germline ends. The CDR3 nucleotides are TGTGCCAGCAGCGAGCCAGGGGCGGGTACGCAGTATTTT. This codes for CASSEPGAGTQYF.

The chain has TRBV7-2 and TRBJ2-7; D is unclear. Trimming shortened V by 3 bases and J by 3 bases, and 9 bases separated the two germline ends. The CDR3 loop spans 13 amino acids. The germline gives CDR1 SGHTA, CDR2 FQGNSA. This chain's CDR3 is CASSFMVVYEQYF. The CDR3 DNA follows: TGTGCCAGCAGCTTTATGGTGGTCTACGAGCAGTACTTC.